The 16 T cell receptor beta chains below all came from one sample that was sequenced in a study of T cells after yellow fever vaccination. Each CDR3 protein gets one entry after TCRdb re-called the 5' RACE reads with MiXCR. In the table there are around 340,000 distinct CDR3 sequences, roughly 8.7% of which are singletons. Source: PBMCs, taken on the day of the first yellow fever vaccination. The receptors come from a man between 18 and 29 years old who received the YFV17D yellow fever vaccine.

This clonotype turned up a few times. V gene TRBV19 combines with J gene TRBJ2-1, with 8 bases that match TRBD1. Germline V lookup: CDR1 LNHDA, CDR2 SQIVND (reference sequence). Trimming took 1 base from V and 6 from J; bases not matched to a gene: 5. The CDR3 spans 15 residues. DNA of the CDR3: TGTGCCAGTAGTATAGGGACAGGGAACGGCAATGAGCAGTTCTTC. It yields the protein CASSIGTGNGNEQFF. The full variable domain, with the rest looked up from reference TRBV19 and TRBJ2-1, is DGGITQSPKYLFRKEGQNVTLSCEQNLNHDAMYWYRQDPGQGLRLIYYSQIVNDFQKGDIAEGYSVSREKKESFPLTVTSAQKNPTAFYLCASSIGTGNGNEQFFGPGTRLTVL.

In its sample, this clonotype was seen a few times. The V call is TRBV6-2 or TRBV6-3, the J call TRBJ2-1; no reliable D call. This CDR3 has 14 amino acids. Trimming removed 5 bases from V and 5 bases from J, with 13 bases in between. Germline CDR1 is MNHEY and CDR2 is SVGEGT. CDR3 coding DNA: TGTGCCAGCAGTAGGGTTCGGGTCAACAATGAGCAGTTCTTC. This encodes CASSRVRVNNEQFF.

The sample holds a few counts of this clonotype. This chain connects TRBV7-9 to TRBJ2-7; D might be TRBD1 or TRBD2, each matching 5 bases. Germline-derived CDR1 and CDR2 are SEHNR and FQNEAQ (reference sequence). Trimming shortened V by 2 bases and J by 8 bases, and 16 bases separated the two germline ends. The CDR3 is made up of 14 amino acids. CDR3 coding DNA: TGTGCCAGCAGCTTATCTACCTTATTGGGACAGCAGTACTTC. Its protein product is CASSLSTLLGQQYF.

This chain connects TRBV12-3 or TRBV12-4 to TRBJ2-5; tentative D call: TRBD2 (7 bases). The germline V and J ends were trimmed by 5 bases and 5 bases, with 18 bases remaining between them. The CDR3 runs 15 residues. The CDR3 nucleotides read TGTGCCAGCAGTCCCTCCGGGGCGGGGGCTGAGACCCAGTACTTC. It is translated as CASSPSGAGAETQYF.

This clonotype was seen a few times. The CDR3 loop is CASSEAPQQGPYEQYF. CDR3 nucleotide sequence: TGTGCCAGCAGTGAAGCGCCTCAACAGGGTCCCTACGAGCAGTACTTC. The genes are TRBV2 and TRBJ2-7, with D perhaps matching TRBD1 (6 bases). The germline V and J ends were trimmed by 0 bases and 2 bases, with 14 bases remaining between them. CDR3 length: 16 amino acids. Germline V CDR1 and CDR2: SNHLY, FYNNEI. The full variable domain, completed using reference TRBV2 and TRBJ2-7, is EPEVTQTPSHQVTQMGQEVILRCVPISNHLYFYWYRQILGQKVEFLVSFYNNEISEKSEIFDDQFSVERPDGSNFTLKIRSTKLEDSAMYFCASSEAPQQGPYEQYFGPGTRLTVT.

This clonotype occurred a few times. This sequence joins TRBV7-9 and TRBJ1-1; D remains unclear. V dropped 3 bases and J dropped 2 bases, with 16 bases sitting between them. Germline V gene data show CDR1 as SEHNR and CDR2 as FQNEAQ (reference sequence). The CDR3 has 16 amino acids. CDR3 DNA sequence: TGTGCCAGCAGCTTTAAGGCGACCCGGTCAAACACTGAAGCTTTCTTT. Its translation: CASSFKATRSNTEAFF. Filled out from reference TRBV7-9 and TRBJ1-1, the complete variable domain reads DTGVSQNPRHKITKRGQNVTFRCDPISEHNRLYWYRQTLGQGPEFLTYFQNEAQLEKSRLLSDRFSAERPKGSFSTLEIQRTEQGDSAMYLCASSFKATRSNTEAFFGQGTRLTVV.

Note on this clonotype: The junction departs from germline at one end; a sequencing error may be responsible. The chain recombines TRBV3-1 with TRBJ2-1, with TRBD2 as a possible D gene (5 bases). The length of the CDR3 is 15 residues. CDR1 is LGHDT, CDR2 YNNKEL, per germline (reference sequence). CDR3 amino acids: CATSQGFGLSNEQFF. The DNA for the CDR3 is TGTGCCACCAGCCAAGGATTTGGACTCTCCAATGAGCAGTTCTTC.

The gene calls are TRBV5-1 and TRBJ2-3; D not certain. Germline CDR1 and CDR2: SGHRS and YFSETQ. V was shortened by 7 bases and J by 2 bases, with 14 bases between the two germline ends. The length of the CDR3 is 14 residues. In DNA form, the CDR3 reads TGCGCCAGCGGCCAAAAAGGCTCCACAGATACGCAGTATTTT. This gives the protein CASGQKGSTDTQYF.

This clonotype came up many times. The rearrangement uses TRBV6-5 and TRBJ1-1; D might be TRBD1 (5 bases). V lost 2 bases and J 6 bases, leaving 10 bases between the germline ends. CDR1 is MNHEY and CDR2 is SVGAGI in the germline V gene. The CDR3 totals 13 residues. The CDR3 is CASSYGWGAEAFF. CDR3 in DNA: TGTGCCAGCAGTTACGGCTGGGGGGCTGAAGCTTTCTTT.

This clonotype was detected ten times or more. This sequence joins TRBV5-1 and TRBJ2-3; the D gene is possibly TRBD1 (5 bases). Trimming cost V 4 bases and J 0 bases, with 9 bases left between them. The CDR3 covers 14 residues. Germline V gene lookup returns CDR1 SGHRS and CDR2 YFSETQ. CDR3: CASSGQPSTDTQYF. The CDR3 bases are TGCGCCAGCAGCGGACAACCTAGCACAGATACGCAGTATTTT. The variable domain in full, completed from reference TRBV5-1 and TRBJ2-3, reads KAGVTQTPRYLIKTRGQQVTLSCSPISGHRSVSWYQQTPGQGLQFLFEYFSETQRNKGNFPGRFSGRQFSNSRSEMNVSTLELGDSALYLCASSGQPSTDTQYFGPGTRLTVL.

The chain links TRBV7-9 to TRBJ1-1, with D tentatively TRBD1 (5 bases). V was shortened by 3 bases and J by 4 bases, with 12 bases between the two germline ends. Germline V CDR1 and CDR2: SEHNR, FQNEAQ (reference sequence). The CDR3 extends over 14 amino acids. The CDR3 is CASSLNSGATEAFF. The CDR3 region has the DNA TGTGCCAGCAGCTTGAATTCCGGGGCCACTGAAGCTTTCTTT.

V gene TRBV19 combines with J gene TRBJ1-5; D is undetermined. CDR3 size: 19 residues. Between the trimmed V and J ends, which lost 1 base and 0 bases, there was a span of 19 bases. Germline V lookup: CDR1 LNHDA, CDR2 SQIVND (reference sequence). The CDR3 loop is CASSIGRLIIVSSNQPQHF. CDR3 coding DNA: TGTGCCAGTAGTATAGGACGCCTTATCATCGTGAGTAGCAATCAGCCCCAGCATTTT.

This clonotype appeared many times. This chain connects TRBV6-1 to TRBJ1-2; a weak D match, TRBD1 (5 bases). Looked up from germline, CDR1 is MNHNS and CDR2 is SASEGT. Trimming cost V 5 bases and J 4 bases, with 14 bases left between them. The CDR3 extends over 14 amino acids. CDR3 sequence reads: CASSPENQGYGYTF. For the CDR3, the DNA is TGTGCCAGCAGTCCCGAAAATCAGGGCTATGGCTACACCTTC.

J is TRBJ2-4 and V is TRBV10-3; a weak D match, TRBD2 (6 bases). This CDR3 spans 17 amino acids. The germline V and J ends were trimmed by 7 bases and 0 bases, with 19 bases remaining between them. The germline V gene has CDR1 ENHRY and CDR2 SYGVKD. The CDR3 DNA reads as TGTGCCATCACCAAGGAAGTACCCGGGGGAGCCAAAAACATTCAGTACTTC. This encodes CAITKEVPGGAKNIQYF.

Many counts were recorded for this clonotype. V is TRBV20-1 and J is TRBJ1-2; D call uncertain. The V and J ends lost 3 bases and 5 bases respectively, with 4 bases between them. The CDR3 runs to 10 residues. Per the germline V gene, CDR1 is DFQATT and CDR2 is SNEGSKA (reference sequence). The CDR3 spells CSARGYGYTF. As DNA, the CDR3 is TGCAGTGCTAGGGGATATGGCTACACCTTC.

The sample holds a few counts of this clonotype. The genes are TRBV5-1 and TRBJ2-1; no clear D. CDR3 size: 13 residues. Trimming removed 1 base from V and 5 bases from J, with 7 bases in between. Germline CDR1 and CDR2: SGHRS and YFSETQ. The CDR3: CASSLNTDNEQFF. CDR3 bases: TGCGCCAGCAGCTTGAATACCGACAATGAGCAGTTCTTC.